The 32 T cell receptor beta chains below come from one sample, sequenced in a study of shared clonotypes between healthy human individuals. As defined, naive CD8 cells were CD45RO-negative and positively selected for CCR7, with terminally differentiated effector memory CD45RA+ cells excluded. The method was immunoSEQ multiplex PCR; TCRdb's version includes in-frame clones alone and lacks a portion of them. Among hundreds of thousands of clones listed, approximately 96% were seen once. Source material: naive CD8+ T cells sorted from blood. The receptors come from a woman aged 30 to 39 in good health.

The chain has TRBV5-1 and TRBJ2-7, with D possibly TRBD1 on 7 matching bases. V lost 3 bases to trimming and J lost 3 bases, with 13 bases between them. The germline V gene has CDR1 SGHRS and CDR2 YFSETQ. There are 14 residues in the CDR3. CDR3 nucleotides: TGCGCCAGCAGCTCCCACAGGGGAGGCTACGAGCAGTACTTC. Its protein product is CASSSHRGGYEQYF.

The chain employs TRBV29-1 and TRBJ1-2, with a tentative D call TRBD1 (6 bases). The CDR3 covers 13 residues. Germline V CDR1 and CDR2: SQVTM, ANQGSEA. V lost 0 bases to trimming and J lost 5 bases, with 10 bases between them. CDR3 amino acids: CSVEEEDSYGYTF. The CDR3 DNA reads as TGCAGCGTTGAAGAAGAGGACAGTTATGGCTACACCTTC. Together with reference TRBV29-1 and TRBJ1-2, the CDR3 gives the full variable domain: SAVISQKPSRDICQRGTSLTIQCQVDSQVTMMFWYRQQPGQSLTLIATANQGSEATYESGFVIDKFPISRPNLTFSTLTVSNMSPEDSSIYLCSVEEEDSYGYTFGSGTRLTVV.

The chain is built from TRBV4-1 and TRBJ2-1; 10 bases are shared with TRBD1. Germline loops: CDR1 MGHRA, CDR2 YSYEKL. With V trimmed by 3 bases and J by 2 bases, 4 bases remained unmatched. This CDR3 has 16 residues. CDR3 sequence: CASSHPGQGTYNEQFF. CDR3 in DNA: TGCGCCAGCAGCCATCCGGGACAGGGGACCTACAATGAGCAGTTCTTC.

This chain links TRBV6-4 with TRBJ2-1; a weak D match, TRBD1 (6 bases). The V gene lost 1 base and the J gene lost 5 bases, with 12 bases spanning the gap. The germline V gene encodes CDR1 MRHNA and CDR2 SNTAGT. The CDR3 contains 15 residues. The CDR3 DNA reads TGTGCCAGCAGTGACTTGGGGGCGCGGGACAATGAGCAGTTCTTC. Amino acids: CASSDLGARDNEQFF.

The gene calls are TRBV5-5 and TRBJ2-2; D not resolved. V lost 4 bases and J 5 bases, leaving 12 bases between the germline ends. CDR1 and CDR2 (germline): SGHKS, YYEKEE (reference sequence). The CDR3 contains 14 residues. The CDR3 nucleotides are TGTGCCAGCAGCCCATACAGCGATACCGGGGAGCTGTTTTTT. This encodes CASSPYSDTGELFF. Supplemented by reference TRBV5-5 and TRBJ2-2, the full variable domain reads DAGVTQSPTHLIKTRGQQVTLRCSPISGHKSVSWYQQVLGQGPQFIFQYYEKEERGRGNFPDRFSARQFPNYSSELNVNALLLGDSALYLCASSPYSDTGELFFGEGSRLTVL.

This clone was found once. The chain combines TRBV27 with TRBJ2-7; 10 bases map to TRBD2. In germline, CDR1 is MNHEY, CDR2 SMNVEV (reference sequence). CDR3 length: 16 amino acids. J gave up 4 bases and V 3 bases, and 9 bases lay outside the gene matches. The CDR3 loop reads CASSLELAGAHYEQYF. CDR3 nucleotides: TGTGCCAGCAGTTTGGAGCTAGCGGGAGCCCATTACGAGCAGTACTTC.

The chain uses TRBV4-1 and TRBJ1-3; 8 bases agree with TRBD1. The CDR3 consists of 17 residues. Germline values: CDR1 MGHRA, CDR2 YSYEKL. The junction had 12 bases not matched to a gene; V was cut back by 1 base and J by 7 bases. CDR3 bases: TGCGCCAGCAGCCAAGCCCTGGACAGGGAGTTGTGGAACACCATATATTTT. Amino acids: CASSQALDRELWNTIYF.

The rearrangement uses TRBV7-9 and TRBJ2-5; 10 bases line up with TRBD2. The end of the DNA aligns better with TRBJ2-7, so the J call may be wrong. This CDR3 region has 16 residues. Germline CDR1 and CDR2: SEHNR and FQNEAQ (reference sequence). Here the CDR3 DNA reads TGTGCCAGCAGCTTTAGCAGCGGACTAGCGGAATACGAGCAGTACTTC. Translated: CASSFSSGLAEYEQYF.

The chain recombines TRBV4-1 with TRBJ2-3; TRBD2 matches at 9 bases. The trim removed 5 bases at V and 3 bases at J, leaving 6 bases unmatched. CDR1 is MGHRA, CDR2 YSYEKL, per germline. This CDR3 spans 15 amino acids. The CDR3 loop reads CASSSAGGGTDTQYF. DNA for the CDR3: TGCGCCAGCAGCTCAGCGGGAGGTGGGACAGATACGCAGTATTTT.

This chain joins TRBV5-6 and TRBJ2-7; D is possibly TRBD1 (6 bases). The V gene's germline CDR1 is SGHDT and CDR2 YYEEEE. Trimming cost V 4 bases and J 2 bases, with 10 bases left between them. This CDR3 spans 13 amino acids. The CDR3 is CASSNRAAYEQYF. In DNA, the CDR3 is TGTGCCAGCAGCAACAGGGCGGCCTACGAGCAGTACTTC.

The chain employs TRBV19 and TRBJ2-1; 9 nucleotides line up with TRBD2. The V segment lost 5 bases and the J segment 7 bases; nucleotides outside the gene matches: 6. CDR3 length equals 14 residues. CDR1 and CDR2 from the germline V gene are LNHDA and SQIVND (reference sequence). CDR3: CASSVAGDWNEQFF. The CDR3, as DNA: TGTGCCAGTAGTGTAGCGGGAGATTGGAATGAGCAGTTCTTC.

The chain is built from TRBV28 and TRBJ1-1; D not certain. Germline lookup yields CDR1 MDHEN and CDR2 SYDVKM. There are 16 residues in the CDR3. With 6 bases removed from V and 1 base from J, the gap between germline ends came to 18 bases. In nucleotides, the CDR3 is TGTGCCAGCAGCCTCCGGACGCCCTATAGGAACACTGAAGCTTTCTTT. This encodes CASSLRTPYRNTEAFF.

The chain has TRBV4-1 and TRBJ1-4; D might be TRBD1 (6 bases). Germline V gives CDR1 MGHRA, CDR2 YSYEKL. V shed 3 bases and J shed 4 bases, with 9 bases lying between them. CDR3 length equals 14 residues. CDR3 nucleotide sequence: TGCGCCAGCAGCCAGACACAGGGTAATGAAAAACTGTTTTTT. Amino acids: CASSQTQGNEKLFF.

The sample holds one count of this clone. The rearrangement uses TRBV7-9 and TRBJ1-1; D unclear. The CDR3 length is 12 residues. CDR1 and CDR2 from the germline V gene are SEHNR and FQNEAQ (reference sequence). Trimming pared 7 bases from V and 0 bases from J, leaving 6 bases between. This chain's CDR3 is CASNHMNTEAFF. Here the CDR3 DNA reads TGTGCCAGCAACCATATGAACACTGAAGCTTTCTTT.

CDR3 in DNA: TGTGCCAGCAGTTTATATGTGGGAGCGGGAGCCGGGGAGCTGTTTTTT. Amino acids: CASSLYVGAGAGELFF. The chain joins TRBV28 to TRBJ2-2; 8 positions agree with TRBD2. Germline V gene lookup returns CDR1 MDHEN and CDR2 SYDVKM. Trimming at V came to 1 base and at J to 6 bases, leaving 7 bases not matched to a gene. The CDR3 totals 16 residues. Full variable domain (remainder filled in from reference TRBV28 and TRBJ2-2): DVKVTQSSRYLVKRTGEKVFLECVQDMDHENMFWYRQDPGLGLRLIYFSYDVKMKEKGDIPEGYSVSREKKERFSLILESASTNQTSMYLCASSLYVGAGAGELFFGEGSRLTVL.

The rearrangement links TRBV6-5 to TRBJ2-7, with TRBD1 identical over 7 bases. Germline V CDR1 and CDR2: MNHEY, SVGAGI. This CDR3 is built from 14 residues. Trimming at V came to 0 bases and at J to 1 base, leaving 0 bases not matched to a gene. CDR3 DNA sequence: TGTGCCAGCAGTTACTCGGGACAGTCCTACGAGCAGTACTTC. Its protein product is CASSYSGQSYEQYF.

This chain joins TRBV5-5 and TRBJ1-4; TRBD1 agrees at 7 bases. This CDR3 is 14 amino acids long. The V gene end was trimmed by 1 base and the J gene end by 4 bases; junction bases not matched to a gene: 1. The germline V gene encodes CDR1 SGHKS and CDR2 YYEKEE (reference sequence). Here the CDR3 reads CASSLNRGNEKLFF. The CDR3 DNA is TGTGCCAGCAGCTTGAACAGGGGTAATGAAAAACTGTTTTTT.

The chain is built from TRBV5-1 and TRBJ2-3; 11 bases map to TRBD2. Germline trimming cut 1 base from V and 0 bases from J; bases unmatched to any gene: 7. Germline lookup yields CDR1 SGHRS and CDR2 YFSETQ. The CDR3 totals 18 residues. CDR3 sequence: CASSLSTSGRRSTDTQYF. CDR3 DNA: TGCGCCAGCAGCTTGTCTACTAGCGGGAGACGGAGCACAGATACGCAGTATTTT.

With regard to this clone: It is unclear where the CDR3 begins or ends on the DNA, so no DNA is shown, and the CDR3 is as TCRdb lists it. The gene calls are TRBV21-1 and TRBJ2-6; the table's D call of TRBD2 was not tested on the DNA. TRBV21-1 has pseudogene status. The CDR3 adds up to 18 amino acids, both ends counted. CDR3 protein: CASSFTQRVASGANVLTF.

The CDR3 coding sequence is TGTGCCAGCAGACTAGCGGGAGGGCTGGATACGCAGTATTTT. Translated: CASRLAGGLDTQYF. The chain couples TRBV27 to TRBJ2-3, with 13 bases fitting TRBD2. Germline V CDR1 and CDR2: MNHEY, SMNVEV (reference sequence). Losses at the gene ends were 6 bases for V and 6 bases for J; bases not matched to a gene: 3. The CDR3 extends over 14 amino acids.

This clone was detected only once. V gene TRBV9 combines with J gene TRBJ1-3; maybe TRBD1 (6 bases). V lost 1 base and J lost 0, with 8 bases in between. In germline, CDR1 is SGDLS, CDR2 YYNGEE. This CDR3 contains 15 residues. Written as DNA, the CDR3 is TGTGCCAGCAGCGTAAGGGGGGGCTCTGGAAACACCATATATTTT. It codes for CASSVRGGSGNTIYF.

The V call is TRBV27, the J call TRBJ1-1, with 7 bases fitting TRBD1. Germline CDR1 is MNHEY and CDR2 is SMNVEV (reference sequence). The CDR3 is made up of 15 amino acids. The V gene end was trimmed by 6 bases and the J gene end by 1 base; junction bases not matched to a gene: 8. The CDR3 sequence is CASSTGGGGNTEAFF. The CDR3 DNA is TGTGCCAGCAGCACCGGAGGGGGCGGGAACACTGAAGCTTTCTTT.

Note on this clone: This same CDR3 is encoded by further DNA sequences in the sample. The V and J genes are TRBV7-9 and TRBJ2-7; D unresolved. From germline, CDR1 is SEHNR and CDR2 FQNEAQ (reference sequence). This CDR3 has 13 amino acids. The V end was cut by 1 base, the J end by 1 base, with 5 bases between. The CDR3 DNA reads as TGTGCCAGCAGCTTAGACAGATCCTACGAGCAGTACTTC. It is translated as CASSLDRSYEQYF.

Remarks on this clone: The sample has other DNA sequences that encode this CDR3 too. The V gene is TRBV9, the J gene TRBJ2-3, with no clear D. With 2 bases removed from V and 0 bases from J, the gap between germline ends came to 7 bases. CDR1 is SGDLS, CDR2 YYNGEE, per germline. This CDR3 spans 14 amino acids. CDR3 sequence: CASSVGGSTDTQYF. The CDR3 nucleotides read TGTGCCAGCAGCGTCGGCGGAAGCACAGATACGCAGTATTTT. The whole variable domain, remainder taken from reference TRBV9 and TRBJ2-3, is DSGVTQTPKHLITATGQRVTLRCSPRSGDLSVYWYQQSLDQGLQFLIQYYNGEERAKGNILERFSAQQFPDLHSELNLSSLELGDSALYFCASSVGGSTDTQYFGPGTRLTVL.

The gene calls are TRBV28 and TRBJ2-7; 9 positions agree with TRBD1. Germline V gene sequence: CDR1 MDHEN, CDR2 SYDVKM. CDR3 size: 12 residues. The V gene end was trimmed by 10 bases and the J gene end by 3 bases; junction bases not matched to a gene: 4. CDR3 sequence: CATRDRVYEQYF. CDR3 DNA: TGTGCCACTAGGGACAGGGTCTACGAGCAGTACTTC.

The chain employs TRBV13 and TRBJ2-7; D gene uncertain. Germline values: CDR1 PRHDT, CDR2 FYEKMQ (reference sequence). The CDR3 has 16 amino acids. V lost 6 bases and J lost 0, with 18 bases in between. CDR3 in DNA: TGTGCCAGCAGTTCCCGGAGTTTCTGGAACTCCTACGAGCAGTACTTC. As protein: CASSSRSFWNSYEQYF.

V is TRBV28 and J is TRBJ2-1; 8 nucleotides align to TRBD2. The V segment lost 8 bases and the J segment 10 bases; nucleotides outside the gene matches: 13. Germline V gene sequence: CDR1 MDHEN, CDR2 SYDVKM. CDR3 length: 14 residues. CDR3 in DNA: TGTGCCAGCGGCAGCCGGGAGGGCCTGAGGGAGCAGTTCTTC. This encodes CASGSREGLREQFF.

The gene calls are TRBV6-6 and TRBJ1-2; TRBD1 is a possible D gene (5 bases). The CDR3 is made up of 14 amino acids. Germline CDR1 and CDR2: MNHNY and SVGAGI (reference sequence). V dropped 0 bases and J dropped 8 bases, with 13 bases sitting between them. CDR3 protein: CASSYSEGAAGYTF. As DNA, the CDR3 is TGTGCCAGCAGTTACTCCGAAGGGGCCGCGGGCTACACCTTC.

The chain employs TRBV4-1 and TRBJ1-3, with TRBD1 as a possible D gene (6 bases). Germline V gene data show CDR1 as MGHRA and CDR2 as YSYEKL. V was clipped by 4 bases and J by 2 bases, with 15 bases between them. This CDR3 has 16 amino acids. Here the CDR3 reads CASSPNRGAAGNTIYF. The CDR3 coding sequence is TGCGCCAGCAGCCCAAATAGGGGGGCGGCTGGAAACACCATATATTTT.

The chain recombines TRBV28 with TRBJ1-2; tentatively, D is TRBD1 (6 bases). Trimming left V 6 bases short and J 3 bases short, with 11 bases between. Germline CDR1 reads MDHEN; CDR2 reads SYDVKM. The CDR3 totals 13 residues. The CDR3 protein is CASSPDSYYGYTF. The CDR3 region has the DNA TGTGCCAGCAGCCCGGACAGCTACTATGGCTACACCTTC.

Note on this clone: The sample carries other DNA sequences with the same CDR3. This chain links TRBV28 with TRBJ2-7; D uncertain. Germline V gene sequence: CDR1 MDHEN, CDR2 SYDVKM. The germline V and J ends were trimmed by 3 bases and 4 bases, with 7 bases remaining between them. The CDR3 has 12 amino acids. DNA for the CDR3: TGTGCCAGCAGTTTTGGTTTATACGAGCAGTACTTC. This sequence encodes CASSFGLYEQYF. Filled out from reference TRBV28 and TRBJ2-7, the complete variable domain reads DVKVTQSSRYLVKRTGEKVFLECVQDMDHENMFWYRQDPGLGLRLIYFSYDVKMKEKGDIPEGYSVSREKKERFSLILESASTNQTSMYLCASSFGLYEQYFGPGTRLTVT.

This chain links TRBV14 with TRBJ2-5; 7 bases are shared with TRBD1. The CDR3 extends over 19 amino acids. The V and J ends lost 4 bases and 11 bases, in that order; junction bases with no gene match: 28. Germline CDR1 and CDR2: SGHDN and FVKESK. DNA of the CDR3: TGTGCCAGCAGCCCTCGAGAGGGACAGCCACTGGATGAGCTGGGGGAGCAGTACTTC. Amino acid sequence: CASSPREGQPLDELGEQYF. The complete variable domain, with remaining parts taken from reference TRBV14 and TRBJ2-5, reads EAGVTQFPSHSVIEKGQTVTLRCDPISGHDNLYWYRRVMGKEIKFLLHFVKESKQDESGMPNNRFLAERTGGTYSTLKVQPAELEDSGVYFCASSPREGQPLDELGEQYFGPGTRLLVL.